Presented here are 32 T cell receptor beta chains from one specimen sequenced in a study of cytotoxic CD8 clonotypes in ibrutinib-treated CLL. The repertoire was sequenced with immunoSEQ multiplex PCR; TCRdb's copy has only in-frame clones and lacks some. Of about 130,000 clones in the sample, around three quarters are singletons; the top ten hold more than 10%. Sequencing used PBMCs, obtained after 12 months of ibrutinib treatment. The source of these receptors is a human donor with chronic lymphocytic leukemia.

The gene calls are TRBV11-2 and TRBJ1-1; TRBD1 aligns across 7 bases. Germline loops: CDR1 SGHAT, CDR2 FQNNGV. With 3 bases clipped from V and 3 bases from J, the junction kept 1 base outside the gene matches. CDR3 length: 13 residues. The CDR3 protein is CASSLGQYTEAFF. In DNA form, the CDR3 reads TGTGCCAGCAGCTTGGGACAGTACACTGAAGCTTTCTTT.

The V and J genes are TRBV6-1 and TRBJ2-7; D is undetermined. Germline values: CDR1 MNHNS, CDR2 SASEGT. This CDR3 comprises 14 residues. V lost 6 bases and J 1 base, leaving 13 bases between the germline ends. CDR3 sequence: CASRGSYSSYEQYF. The CDR3 nucleotides are TGTGCCAGCAGGGGGTCATATAGTTCCTACGAGCAGTACTTC.

This chain links TRBV5-1 with TRBJ2-5; no reliable D call. Per germline, CDR1 SGHRS and CDR2 YFSETQ. Trimming took off 0 bases at V and 1 base at J, with 10 bases between the two ends. The CDR3 spans 15 residues. CDR3 amino acids: CASSLAASSQETQYF. In DNA form, the CDR3 reads TGCGCCAGCAGCTTGGCCGCGTCTAGCCAAGAGACCCAGTACTTC.

The chain is built from TRBV21-1 and TRBJ2-7; the table's D call TRBD1 went unverified against the DNA. TRBV21-1 is a known pseudogene. This CDR3 has 15 amino acids. CDR3 bases: TGTGCCAGCAGCAAGGGACAGGGGTTCCCCTACGAGCAGTACTTC. Amino acid sequence: CASSKGQGFPYEQYF.

The rearrangement links TRBV19 to TRBJ2-3, with 8 bases that match TRBD1. Germline CDR1 and CDR2: LNHDA and SQIVND (reference sequence). The CDR3 runs to 13 residues. V shed 6 bases and J 2 bases; nucleotides not matched to a gene: 1. CDR3: CASRGQDTDTQYF. CDR3 bases: TGTGCCAGTAGGGGACAGGACACAGATACGCAGTATTTT.

J is TRBJ1-1 and V is TRBV28; D gene unclear. This CDR3 has 12 amino acids. CDR1 and CDR2 (germline): MDHEN, SYDVKM. Trimming took off 8 bases at V and 1 base at J, with 8 bases between the two ends. The chain's CDR3 is CASLDGNTEAFF. In DNA form, the CDR3 reads TGTGCCAGCCTGGACGGGAACACTGAAGCTTTCTTT.

This chain links TRBV15 with TRBJ2-3, with 7 bases that match TRBD2. This CDR3 spans 18 amino acids. The germline V gene has CDR1 LNHNV and CDR2 YYDKDF (reference sequence). V lost 0 bases to trimming and J lost 2 bases; unmatched junction nucleotides: 11. CDR3 sequence: CATSRDGALAEFTDTQYF. The CDR3 DNA is TGTGCCACCAGCAGAGATGGTGCGCTAGCGGAATTCACAGATACGCAGTATTTT.

CDR3 amino acids: CASSFPSGAPNTGELFF. The CDR3 DNA sequence: TGTGCCAGCAGCTTCCCTAGCGGGGCACCGAACACCGGGGAGCTGTTTTTT. The rearrangement joins TRBV5-4 to TRBJ2-2; 9 nucleotides match TRBD2. This CDR3 contains 17 residues. Germline V gene lookup returns CDR1 SGHNT and CDR2 YYREEE (reference sequence). The V segment lost 2 bases and the J segment 0 bases; nucleotides outside the gene matches: 5. Complete variable domain (other parts from reference TRBV5-4 and TRBJ2-2): ETGVTQSPTHLIKTRGQQVTLRCSSQSGHNTVSWYQQALGQGPQFIFQYYREEENGRGNFPPRFSGLQFPNYSSELNVNALELDDSALYLCASSFPSGAPNTGELFFGEGSRLTVL.

The V and J genes are TRBV5-8 and TRBJ1-5; D call uncertain. V lost 0 bases, J lost 13 bases, and 8 bases lay in between. CDR3 size: 11 residues. Germline-derived CDR1 and CDR2 are SGHTS and YDEGEE. CDR3 nucleotides: TGTGCCAGCAGCTTGGACTTCCGGCAGCATTTT. Translating gives CASSLDFRQHF.

The rearrangement uses TRBV7-9 and TRBJ2-6; D could derive from TRBD1 or TRBD2 (5 bases each). CDR1 and CDR2 from the germline V gene are SEHNR and FQNEAQ (reference sequence). The germline V and J ends were trimmed by 5 bases and 3 bases, with 11 bases remaining between them. The CDR3 is 15 amino acids. Here the CDR3 DNA reads TGTGCCAGCAGCAAGAGGGACGTTGGGGCCAACGTCCTGACTTTC. Residues: CASSKRDVGANVLTF.

This sequence joins TRBV6-5 and TRBJ1-2; 7 nucleotides line up with TRBD1. This CDR3 comprises 16 residues. V gave up 2 bases and J gave up 7 bases; unmatched junction bases: 13. Germline V CDR1 and CDR2: MNHEY, SVGAGI. The CDR3 here is CASSYHTQGTAGGYTF. CDR3 DNA: TGTGCCAGCAGTTACCACACTCAGGGGACAGCCGGTGGCTACACCTTC.

The V gene is TRBV15, the J gene TRBJ2-7; D may correspond to TRBD1 or TRBD2 (5 bases each). V dropped 3 bases and J dropped 6 bases, with 15 bases sitting between them. CDR1 and CDR2 from the germline V gene are LNHNV and YYDKDF (reference sequence). The CDR3 loop spans 14 amino acids. CDR3 sequence reads: CATSRSGTLAEQYF. The CDR3 region has the DNA TGTGCCACCAGCAGGTCCGGGACCCTGGCCGAGCAGTACTTC.

The CDR3 bases are TGTGCCAGCAGCGATCAGATCCTCGGCGCTGGAAACACCATATATTTT. Its protein is CASSDQILGAGNTIYF. The rearrangement joins TRBV7-2 to TRBJ1-3; D is unresolved. Germline assignment: CDR1 SGHTA and CDR2 FQGNSA. The CDR3 sequence is 16 residues long. Deletions cut 5 bases from V and 2 bases from J, with 16 bases between. Looking up the rest from reference TRBV7-2 and TRBJ1-3 gives the full variable domain: GAGVSQSPSNKVTEKGKDVELRCDPISGHTALYWYRQSLGQGLEFLIYFQGNSAPDKSGLPSDRFSAERTGGSVSTLTIQRTQQEDSAVYLCASSDQILGAGNTIYFGEGSWLTVV.

The sample holds a few counts of this clone. The chain recombines TRBV18 with TRBJ2-2; TRBD1 agrees at 7 bases. This CDR3 contains 15 residues. The junction had 7 bases not matched to a gene; V was cut back by 2 bases and J by 7 bases. Germline V lookup: CDR1 KGHSH, CDR2 LQKENI. In DNA form, the CDR3 reads TGTGCCAGCTCACCAGATGACAGGGTAGTCGGGGAGCTGTTTTTT. This gives the protein CASSPDDRVVGELFF.

The chain is built from TRBV5-6 and TRBJ2-5; tentatively, D is TRBD2 (6 bases). The ends were cut back, 4 bases at V and 5 bases at J, with 24 bases in the middle. Looked up from germline, CDR1 is SGHDT and CDR2 is YYEEEE. CDR3 size: 17 residues. CDR3 sequence reads: CASSRDTAGLRGETQYF. For the CDR3, the DNA is TGTGCCAGCAGCCGGGATACCGCGGGACTCCGGGGGGAGACCCAGTACTTC.

The chain couples TRBV16 to TRBJ2-2, with TRBD1 matching over 8 bases. The trim removed 2 bases at V and 5 bases at J, leaving 7 bases unmatched. Per the germline V gene, CDR1 is KGHSY and CDR2 is FQNENV. The CDR3 is 16 residues long. CDR3 loop: CASSQLTGDGTGELFF. The DNA for the CDR3 is TGTGCCAGCAGCCAACTGACAGGGGACGGTACCGGGGAGCTGTTTTTT.

The sample holds a few counts of this clone. This chain joins TRBV27 and TRBJ2-2; D is undetermined. This CDR3 has 13 amino acids. V was pared by 4 bases and J by 3 bases, with 6 bases between. Germline lookup yields CDR1 MNHEY and CDR2 SMNVEV (reference sequence). CDR3 in amino acids: CASSWHDTGELFF. In DNA form, the CDR3 reads TGTGCCAGCAGTTGGCATGACACCGGGGAGCTGTTTTTT.

The genes are TRBV11-2 and TRBJ1-2; 11 positions agree with TRBD1. Germline V gives CDR1 SGHAT, CDR2 FQNNGV. Trimming removed 5 bases from V and 4 bases from J; junction bases left unmatched: 9. This CDR3 contains 16 residues. The CDR3 is CASSTWTGGVSYGYTF. The CDR3 bases are TGTGCCAGCAGCACCTGGACAGGGGGCGTATCCTATGGCTACACCTTC. Complete variable domain (other parts from reference TRBV11-2 and TRBJ1-2): EAGVAQSPRYKIIEKRQSVAFWCNPISGHATLYWYQQILGQGPKLLIQFQNNGVVDDSQLPKDRFSAERLKGVDSTLKIQPAKLEDSAVYLCASSTWTGGVSYGYTFGSGTRLTVV.

V usage is TRBV29-1 and J usage is TRBJ2-7; 9 nucleotides line up with TRBD1. CDR1 and CDR2 (germline): SQVTM, ANQGSEA. CDR3 length equals 14 residues. Germline trimming cut 3 bases from V and 2 bases from J; bases unmatched to any gene: 5. The CDR3 nucleotides are TGCAGCGTTGACGGGGGGACAGGGACCTACGAGCAGTACTTC. Protein: CSVDGGTGTYEQYF.

This chain connects TRBV6-5 to TRBJ2-7, with 9 bases fitting TRBD2. The trim removed 6 bases at V and 2 bases at J, leaving 5 bases unmatched. The CDR3 sequence is 14 residues long. CDR1 and CDR2 from the germline V gene are MNHEY and SVGAGI. The CDR3 here is CASRAGGSTYEQYF. Here the CDR3 DNA reads TGTGCCAGCAGGGCGGGAGGGTCCACCTACGAGCAGTACTTC.

The gene calls are TRBV9 and TRBJ1-1; TRBD1 might be the D (5 bases). V was cut by 1 base and J by 4 bases, with 17 bases left in between. The CDR3 is 16 amino acids. CDR1 and CDR2 (germline): SGDLS, YYNGEE. The CDR3 bases are TGTGCCAGCAGCGTATCCGACCCAGGGCGGGCCACTGAAGCTTTCTTT. Its protein product is CASSVSDPGRATEAFF. Combining the CDR3 with reference TRBV9 and TRBJ1-1 gives the whole variable domain DSGVTQTPKHLITATGQRVTLRCSPRSGDLSVYWYQQSLDQGLQFLIQYYNGEERAKGNILERFSAQQFPDLHSELNLSSLELGDSALYFCASSVSDPGRATEAFFGQGTRLTVV.

This chain uses TRBV28 with TRBJ2-7; D unclear. The germline V gene encodes CDR1 MDHEN and CDR2 SYDVKM. The CDR3 has 10 amino acids. The ends were cut back, 10 bases at V and 3 bases at J, with 7 bases in the middle. CDR3 nucleotides: TGTGCCACCTCACTCTACGAGCAGTACTTC. Residues: CATSLYEQYF.

The V call is TRBV6-5, the J call TRBJ2-3, with 15 bases that match TRBD2. The CDR3 spans 14 residues. Germline V gene data show CDR1 as MNHEY and CDR2 as SVGAGI. Losses at the gene ends were 6 bases for V and 14 bases for J; bases not matched to a gene: 9. The CDR3 here is CASRRGLAGGDPYF. The DNA of the CDR3 is TGTGCCAGCAGGAGGGGACTAGCGGGAGGAGATCCGTATTTT.

V gene TRBV6-6 combines with J gene TRBJ1-2, with 9 positions matching TRBD1. Trimming cost V 2 bases and J 7 bases; bases outside gene matches: 2. CDR1 is MNHNY and CDR2 is SVGAGI in the germline V gene (reference sequence). This CDR3 region has 13 residues. The CDR3 is CASSYRGQGGYTF. CDR3 bases: TGTGCCAGCAGTTACCGGGGACAGGGTGGCTACACCTTC.

CDR3 coding DNA: TGTGCCAGCAGCCTTAGCGGGAGTCACTACAATGAGCAGTTCTTC. Translated, it gives CASSLSGSHYNEQFF. The rearrangement links TRBV9 to TRBJ2-1; TRBD2 aligns across 9 bases. From germline, CDR1 is SGDLS and CDR2 YYNGEE. After removal of 4 bases from V and 3 bases from J, the junction contained 5 bases not matched to a gene. There are 15 residues in the CDR3.

J is TRBJ1-5 and V is TRBV4-1; TRBD1 is a possible D gene (5 bases). Germline CDR1 is MGHRA and CDR2 is YSYEKL. The CDR3 is made up of 16 amino acids. V lost 4 bases to trimming and J lost 5 bases, with 18 bases between them. The CDR3 nucleotides are TGCGCCAGCAGCCGGGGCCCGCGGGGGGAGGATCAGCCCCAGCATTTT. As protein: CASSRGPRGEDQPQHF.

This clone has a handful of counts. The chain uses TRBV6-1 and TRBJ2-5, with no clear D. This CDR3 is built from 9 residues. CDR1 and CDR2 from the germline V gene are MNHNS and SASEGT. With 8 bases removed from V and 5 bases from J, the gap between germline ends came to 3 bases. In DNA form, the CDR3 reads TGTGCCAGCGGGGAGACCCAGTACTTC. This gives the protein CASGETQYF.

V usage is TRBV11-2 and J usage is TRBJ2-7; D is uncertain. Germline CDR1 reads SGHAT; CDR2 reads FQNNGV. This CDR3 contains 11 residues. V dropped 3 bases and J dropped 5 bases, with 5 bases sitting between them. CDR3 residues: CASSFWDEQYF. The CDR3 bases are TGTGCCAGCAGCTTCTGGGACGAGCAGTACTTC. The complete variable domain, with remaining parts taken from reference TRBV11-2 and TRBJ2-7, reads EAGVAQSPRYKIIEKRQSVAFWCNPISGHATLYWYQQILGQGPKLLIQFQNNGVVDDSQLPKDRFSAERLKGVDSTLKIQPAKLEDSAVYLCASSFWDEQYFGPGTRLTVT.

This clone turned up a few times. The gene calls are TRBV7-8 and TRBJ2-1; 10 bases fit TRBD2. The junction had 7 bases not matched to a gene; V was cut back by 6 bases and J by 2 bases. Germline CDR1 and CDR2: SGHVS and FQNEAQ. The CDR3 contains 16 residues. The DNA of the CDR3 is TGTGCCAGCAGGTTGGATGGACTAGCGGCCTACAATGAGCAGTTCTTC. This encodes CASRLDGLAAYNEQFF.

The chain couples TRBV18 to TRBJ2-6; D is unresolved. V lost 2 bases, J lost 0 bases, and 5 bases lay in between. This CDR3 comprises 15 residues. Germline V gene lookup returns CDR1 KGHSH and CDR2 LQKENI. CDR3 coding DNA: TGTGCCAGCTCACCAGGGTTCTCTGGGGCCAACGTCCTGACTTTC. This gives the protein CASSPGFSGANVLTF. The complete variable domain, with remaining parts taken from reference TRBV18 and TRBJ2-6, reads NAGVMQNPRHLVRRRGQEARLRCSPMKGHSHVYWYRQLPEEGLKFMVYLQKENIIDESGMPKERFSAEFPKEGPSILRIQQVVRGDSAAYFCASSPGFSGANVLTFGAGSRLTVL.

This chain joins TRBV30 and TRBJ2-7; no reliable D call. The CDR3 consists of 11 residues. Germline lookup yields CDR1 GTSNPN and CDR2 SVGIG (reference sequence). The V gene lost 5 bases and the J gene lost 2 bases, with 7 bases spanning the gap. CDR3 in amino acids: CAWGVTYEQYF. The CDR3 coding sequence is TGTGCCTGGGGGGTAACCTACGAGCAGTACTTC. Full variable domain (remainder filled in from reference TRBV30 and TRBJ2-7): SQTIHQWPATLVQPVGSPLSLECTVEGTSNPNLYWYRQAAGRGLQLLFYSVGIGQISSEVPQNLSASRPQDRQFILSSKKLLLSDSGFYLCAWGVTYEQYFGPGTRLTVT.

The chain couples TRBV29-1 to TRBJ2-1, with 10 positions matching TRBD1. The CDR3 runs 13 residues. The germline V gene has CDR1 SQVTM and CDR2 ANQGSEA. V was clipped by 7 bases and J by 5 bases; unmatched bases: 5. Written as DNA, the CDR3 is TGCAGCGCCTCCGGGACAGGGGACAATGAGCAGTTCTTC. It is translated as CSASGTGDNEQFF.